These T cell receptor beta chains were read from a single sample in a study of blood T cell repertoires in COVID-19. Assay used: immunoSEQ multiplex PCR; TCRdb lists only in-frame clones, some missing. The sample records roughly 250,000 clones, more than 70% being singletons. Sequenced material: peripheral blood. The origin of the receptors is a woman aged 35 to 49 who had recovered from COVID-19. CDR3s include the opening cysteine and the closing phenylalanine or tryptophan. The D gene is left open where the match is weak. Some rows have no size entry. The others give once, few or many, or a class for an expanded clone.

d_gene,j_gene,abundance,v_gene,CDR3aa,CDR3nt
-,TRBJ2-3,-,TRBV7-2,CASSLDRGTDTQYF,TGTGCCAGCAGCTTAGACCGGGGCACAGATACGCAGTATTTT
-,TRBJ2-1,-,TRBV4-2,CASSQDIVGVLYNEQFF,TGTGCCAGCAGCCAAGATATTGTTGGAGTTTTGTACAATGAGCAGTTCTTC
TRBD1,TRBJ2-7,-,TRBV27,CASSRHRTGLLYEQYF,TGTGCCAGCAGTAGACACCGGACAGGCCTCCTCTACGAGCAGTACTTC
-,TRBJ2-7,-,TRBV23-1,CASRRENTGRNEQYF,TGCGCCAGCAGACGAGAGAATACAGGGCGCAACGAGCAGTACTTC
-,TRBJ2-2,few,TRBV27,CASSLYRGGELFF,TGTGCCAGCAGCTTATACCGGGGGGGGGAGCTGTTTTTT
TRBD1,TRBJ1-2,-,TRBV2,CASKLETGYGYTF,TGTGCCAGCAAACTGGAGACAGGGTACGGCTACACCTTC
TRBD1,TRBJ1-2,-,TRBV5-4,CASSRDRGLEGYTF,TGTGCCAGCAGCCGGGACAGGGGCCTGGAGGGCTACACCTTC
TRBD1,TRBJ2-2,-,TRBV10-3,CAISGPGTGGAGELFF,TGTGCCATCAGTGGCCCCGGGACAGGGGGGGCCGGGGAGCTGTTTTTT
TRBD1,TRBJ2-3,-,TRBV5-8,CASTQPGQGFPDTQYF,TGTGCCAGCACCCAACCGGGACAGGGGTTCCCAGATACGCAGTATTTT
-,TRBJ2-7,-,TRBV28,CASSSPERLTSYEQYF,TGTGCCAGCAGCTCTCCGGAGCGCTTGACGTCCTACGAGCAGTACTTC
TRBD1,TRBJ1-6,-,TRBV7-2,CASSSRDRGTNSPLHF,TGTGCCAGCAGCTCCCGGGACAGGGGCACGAATTCACCCCTCCACTTT
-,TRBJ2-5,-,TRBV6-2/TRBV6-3,CASSWTTRETQYF,TGTGCCAGCAGTTGGACTACCAGGGAGACCCAGTACTTC
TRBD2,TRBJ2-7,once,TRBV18,CASSPTGTSGFYEQYF,TGTGCCAGCTCACCGACCGGGACTAGCGGTTTCTACGAGCAGTACTTC
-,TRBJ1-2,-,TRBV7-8,CASMGHNYGYTF,TGTGCCAGCATGGGACATAACTATGGCTACACCTTC
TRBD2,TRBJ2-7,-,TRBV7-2,CASSLRVAGVSEQYF,TGTGCCAGCAGCTTAAGGGTCGCGGGAGTAAGCGAGCAGTACTTC
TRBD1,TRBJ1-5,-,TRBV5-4,CASSLGGDRSFQPQHF,TGTGCCAGCAGCTTGGGGGGGGACAGGTCTTTTCAGCCCCAGCATTTT
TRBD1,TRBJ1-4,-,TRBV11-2,CASSQGTGLNEKLFF,TGTGCCAGCTCCCAGGGGACAGGGTTGAATGAAAAACTGTTTTTT
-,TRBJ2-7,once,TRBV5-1,CASSFARAVPYDYEQYF,TGCGCCAGCAGCTTTGCCAGGGCGGTCCCCTACGACTACGAGCAGTACTTC
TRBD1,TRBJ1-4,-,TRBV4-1,CASSQDRAGGNSNEKLFF,TGCGCCAGCAGCCAAGATAGGGCAGGGGGTAATTCTAATGAAAAACTGTTTTTT
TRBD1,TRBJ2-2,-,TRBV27,CASRPGQGATGELFF,TGTGCCAGCAGGCCCGGACAGGGGGCGACCGGGGAGCTGTTTTTT
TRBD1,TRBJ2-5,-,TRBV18,CASSATGGPETQYF,TGTGCCAGCTCAGCCACAGGGGGCCCAGAGACCCAGTACTTC
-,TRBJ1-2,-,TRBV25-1,CASSEQGRSYGYTF,TGTGCCAGCAGTGAACAGGGCCGCTCCTATGGCTACACCTTC
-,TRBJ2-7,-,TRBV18,CASSAGGSYEQYF,TGTGCCAGCTCAGCCGGCGGGTCCTACGAGCAGTACTTC
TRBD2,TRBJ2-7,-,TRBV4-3,CASSQDASSGGAVYEQYF,TGCGCCAGCAGCCAAGACGCGTCTAGCGGGGGGGCCGTTTACGAGCAGTACTTC
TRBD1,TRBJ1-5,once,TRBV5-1,CASSLGGFNQPQHF,TGCGCCAGCAGCTTAGGGGGCTTCAATCAGCCCCAGCATTTT
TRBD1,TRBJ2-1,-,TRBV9,CASSTGTGVYEQFF,TGTGCCAGCAGCACCGGGACAGGGGTGTATGAGCAGTTCTTC
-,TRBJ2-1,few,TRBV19,CASSFRGAGGKEQFF,TGTGCCAGTAGTTTCCGGGGGGCCGGTGGCAAGGAGCAGTTCTTC
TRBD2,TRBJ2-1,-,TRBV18,CASSPSSGSSYNEQFF,TGTGCCAGCTCCCCGTCTAGCGGGAGCTCCTACAATGAGCAGTTCTTC
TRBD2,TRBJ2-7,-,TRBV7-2,CASSSSLVGGYEQYF,TGTGCCAGCAGCTCCAGTTTGGTCGGGGGGTACGAGCAGTACTTC
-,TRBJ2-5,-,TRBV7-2,CASSSQWQETQYF,TGTGCCAGCAGCTCCCAGTGGCAAGAGACCCAGTACTTC
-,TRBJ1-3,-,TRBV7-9,CASSLSQFIYF,TGTGCCAGCAGCTTATCGCAGTTCATATATTTT
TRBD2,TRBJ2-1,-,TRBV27,CASSTPRGGMDEQFF,TGTGCCAGCAGTACTCCGCGGGGGGGCATGGATGAGCAGTTCTTC
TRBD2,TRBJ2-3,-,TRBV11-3,CASSLVAGLGKDTQYF,TGTGCCAGCAGCTTAGTAGCGGGGCTCGGGAAGGATACGCAGTATTTT
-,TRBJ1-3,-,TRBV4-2,CASSQEGSRLGNTIYF,TGTGCCAGCAGCCAAGAGGGCAGCCGGCTAGGAAACACCATATATTTT
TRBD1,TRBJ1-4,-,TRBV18,CASSPPDRVDEKLFF,TGTGCCAGCTCACCACCGGACAGGGTCGATGAAAAACTGTTTTTT
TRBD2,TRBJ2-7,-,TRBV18,CASSKEARGGAYEQYF,TGTGCCAGCTCAAAAGAGGCTCGGGGGGGGGCCTACGAGCAGTACTTC
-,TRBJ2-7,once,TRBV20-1,CSASRIGTRAYEQYF,TGCAGTGCTAGTCGCATCGGGACTCGAGCCTACGAGCAGTACTTC
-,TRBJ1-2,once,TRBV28,CASSINYYGYTF,TGTGCCAGCAGTATCAACTACTATGGCTACACCTTC
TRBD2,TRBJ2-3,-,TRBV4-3,CASSTSGGTDTQYF,TGCGCCAGCAGCACTAGCGGGGGCACAGATACGCAGTATTTT
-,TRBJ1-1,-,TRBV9,CASSVEGQGRTEAFF,TGTGCCAGCAGCGTAGAGGGGCAGGGGAGAACTGAAGCTTTCTTT
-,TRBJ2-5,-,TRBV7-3,CASSLTSSIVETQYF,TGTGCCAGCAGCTTAACGTCCTCGATAGTAGAGACCCAGTACTTC
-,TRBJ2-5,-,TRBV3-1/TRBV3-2,CASSQWDLETQYF,TGTGCCAGCAGCCAGTGGGACTTGGAGACCCAGTACTTC
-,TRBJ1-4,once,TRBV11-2,CASSLLRGRGTNEKLFF,TGTGCCAGCAGTCTACTCAGGGGAAGGGGCACTAATGAAAAACTGTTTTTT
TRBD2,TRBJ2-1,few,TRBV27,CASAGTSGREQFF,TGTGCCAGTGCCGGGACTAGCGGGAGGGAGCAGTTCTTC
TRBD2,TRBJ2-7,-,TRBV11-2,CASSPRLAGGSSSYEQYF,TGTGCCAGCAGTCCCAGACTAGCGGGGGGCTCGAGCTCCTACGAGCAGTACTTC
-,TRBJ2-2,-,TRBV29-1,CSAAKTGNTGELFF,TGCAGCGCCGCTAAGACAGGGAACACCGGGGAGCTGTTTTTT
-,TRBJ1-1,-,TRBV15,CATSRDRNTEAFF,TGTGCCACCAGCAGAGACAGAAACACTGAAGCTTTCTTT